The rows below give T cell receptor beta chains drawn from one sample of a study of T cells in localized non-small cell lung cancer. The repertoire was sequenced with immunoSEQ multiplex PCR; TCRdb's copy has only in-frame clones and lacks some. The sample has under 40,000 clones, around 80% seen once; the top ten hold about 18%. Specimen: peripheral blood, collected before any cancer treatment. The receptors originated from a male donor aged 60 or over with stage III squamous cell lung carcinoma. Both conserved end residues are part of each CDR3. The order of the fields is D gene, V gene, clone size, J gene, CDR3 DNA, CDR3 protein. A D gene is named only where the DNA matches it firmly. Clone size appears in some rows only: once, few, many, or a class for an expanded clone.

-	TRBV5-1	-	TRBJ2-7	TGCGCCAGCAGCTTGGCCCAGACAGCCTACGAGCAGTACTTC	CASSLAQTAYEQYF
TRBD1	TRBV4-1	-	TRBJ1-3	TGCGCCAGCAGCCTTATTTCGACAGGGGCCGACTCTGGAAACACCATATATTTT	CASSLISTGADSGNTIYF
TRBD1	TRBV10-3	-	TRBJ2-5	TGTGCCATCAGCAGGGGGCTAGAGACCCAGTACTTC	CAISRGLETQYF
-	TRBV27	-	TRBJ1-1	TGTGCCAGCAGTTTAGACAGGATGAACACTGAAGCTTTCTTT	CASSLDRMNTEAFF
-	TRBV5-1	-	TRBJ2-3	TGCGCCAGCAGCTTGGGCGGCCGTTTAACAGATACGCAGTATTTT	CASSLGGRLTDTQYF
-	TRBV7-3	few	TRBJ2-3	TGTGCCAGCAGCTTAACACTTTTAGATACGCAGTATTTT	CASSLTLLDTQYF
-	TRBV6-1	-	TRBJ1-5	TGTGCCAGCAGTGAAGGGCGGCAGGGGCGGAATCAGCCCCAGCATTTT	CASSEGRQGRNQPQHF
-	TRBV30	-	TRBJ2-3	TGTGCCTGGAGTGCGGGGGTTGGCACAGATACGCAGTATTTT	CAWSAGVGTDTQYF
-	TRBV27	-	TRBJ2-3	TGTGCCAGCAGTTTCGGTGCCTCGGGGTCAGATACGCAGTATTTT	CASSFGASGSDTQYF
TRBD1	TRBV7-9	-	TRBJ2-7	TGTGCCAGCACCAAATCCGGGACAGGGGGTCTCGAGCAGTACTTC	CASTKSGTGGLEQYF
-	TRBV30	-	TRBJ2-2	TGTGCCTGGAGTCCCGGGACAGCGGGCACCGGGGAGCTGTTTTTT	CAWSPGTAGTGELFF
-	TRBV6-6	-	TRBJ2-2	TGTGCCAGCAGTTACCTTGTGTCCGGGGAGCTGTTTTTT	CASSYLVSGELFF
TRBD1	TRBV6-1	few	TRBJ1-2	TGTGCCAGCAGTGTTAACACAGGGGGCGATGGCTACACCTTC	CASSVNTGGDGYTF
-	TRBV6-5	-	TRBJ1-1	TGTGCCAGCAGGGAGACACCCATCAACACTGAAGCTTTCTTT	CASRETPINTEAFF
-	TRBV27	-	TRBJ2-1	TGTGCCAGCAGTTCCAAGAGGGACAATGAGCAGTTCTTC	CASSSKRDNEQFF
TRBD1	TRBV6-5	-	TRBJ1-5	TGTGCCAGCAGTTTCAGGGGGTCCAATCAGCCCCAGCATTTT	CASSFRGSNQPQHF
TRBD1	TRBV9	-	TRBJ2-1	TGTGCCAGCAGCGTAATTGGACAGGCGGACAATGAGCAGTTCTTC	CASSVIGQADNEQFF
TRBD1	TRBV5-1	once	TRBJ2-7	TGCGCCAGCAGCGGTGAACAGGGGCCCATGGGGGAGCAGTACTTC	CASSGEQGPMGEQYF
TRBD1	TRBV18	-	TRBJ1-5	TGTGCCAGCTCACCGGGGACAGGGTTTCAGCCCCAGCATTTT	CASSPGTGFQPQHF
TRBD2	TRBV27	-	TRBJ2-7	TGTGCCAGCAGTTTTACGGCGGGAGGGTTATCCTACGAGCAGTACTTC	CASSFTAGGLSYEQYF
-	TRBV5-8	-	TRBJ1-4	TGTGCCAGCAGCTTGTGGGGGTCTAATGAAAAACTGTTTTTT	CASSLWGSNEKLFF
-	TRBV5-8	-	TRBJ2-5	TGTGCCAGCAGTCGGGACCGACGGGGGGAGACCCAGTACTTC	CASSRDRRGETQYF
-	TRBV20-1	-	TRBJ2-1	TGCAGTGCTCCCAACAGGAGTGGGCAGTTCTTC	CSAPNRSGQFF
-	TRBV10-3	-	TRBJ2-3	TGTGCCATCAGTGGTTTGGGGACCACAGATACGCAGTATTTT	CAISGLGTTDTQYF
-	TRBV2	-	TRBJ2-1	TGTGCCAGCAGTGAAGGAGGGGCGAGAGGAGTTTACAATGAGCAGTTCTTC	CASSEGGARGVYNEQFF
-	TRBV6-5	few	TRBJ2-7	TGTGCCAGCAGTGACCAGACAGGACCCTACGAGCAGTACTTC	CASSDQTGPYEQYF
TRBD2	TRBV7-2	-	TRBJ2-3	TGTGCCAGCAGCTTAGGGGGAGCGGGAAGCACAGATACGCAGTATTTT	CASSLGGAGSTDTQYF
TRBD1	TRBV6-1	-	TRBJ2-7	TGTGCCAGCAGTCCGACAGGGGACACCTACGAGCAGTACTTC	CASSPTGDTYEQYF
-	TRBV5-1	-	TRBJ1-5	TGCGCCAGCAGCTTGGGACAGCCCAATCAGCCCCAGCATTTT	CASSLGQPNQPQHF
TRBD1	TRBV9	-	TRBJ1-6	TGTGCCAGCAGCGTAACCGGACAGGGCCAATCACCCCTCCACTTT	CASSVTGQGQSPLHF
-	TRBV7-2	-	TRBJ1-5	TGTGCCAGCAGCTTAGGTGCAGGGGGCAATCAGCCCCAGCATTTT	CASSLGAGGNQPQHF
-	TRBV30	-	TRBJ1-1	TGTGCCTGGAGTCCACGGAACACTGAAGCTTTCTTT	CAWSPRNTEAFF
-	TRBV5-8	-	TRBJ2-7	TGTGCCAGCAGCTTGGCCACGGTGGCCCGGGCGGGCGAGCAGTACTTC	CASSLATVARAGEQYF
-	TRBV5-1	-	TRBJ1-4	TGCGCCAGCAGCCTGATCCCCGGGGCCGGAGAAAAACTGTTTTTT	CASSLIPGAGEKLFF
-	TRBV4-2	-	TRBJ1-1	TGTGCCAGCAGCCAAGAAAGCGGCATCCGGAACACTGAAGCTTTCTTT	CASSQESGIRNTEAFF
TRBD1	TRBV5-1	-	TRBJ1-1	TGCGCCAGCAAGGGACAGGGTGAGAACACTGAAGCTTTCTTT	CASKGQGENTEAFF
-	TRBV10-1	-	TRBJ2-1	TGCGCCAGCAGCGGGTCCCCCAATGAGCAGTTCTTC	CASSGSPNEQFF
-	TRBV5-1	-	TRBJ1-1	TGCGCCAGCAGCTTGGGTGTCGGCATATACTCGAACACTGAAGCTTTCTTT	CASSLGVGIYSNTEAFF
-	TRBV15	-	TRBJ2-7	TGTGCCACCAGCAGAGATTTAGGAGTCTACGAGCAGTACTTC	CATSRDLGVYEQYF
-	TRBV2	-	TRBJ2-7	TGTGCCAGCAGCGGGAACGACGAGCAGTACTTC	CASSGNDEQYF
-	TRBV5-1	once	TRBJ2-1	TGCGCCAGCAGCTTGGTCGTGCCCCGCGGTGGTAATGAGCAGTTCTTC	CASSLVVPRGGNEQFF
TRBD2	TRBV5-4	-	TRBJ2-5	TGTGCCAGCAGCTTGGATAGGCGGGGGAGGGAGACCCAGTACTTC	CASSLDRRGRETQYF
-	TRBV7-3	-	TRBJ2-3	TGTGCCAGCAGCTTCGGGCAGGCCACAGATACGCAGTATTTT	CASSFGQATDTQYF
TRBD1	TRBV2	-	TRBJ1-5	TGTGCCAGCAGTCCAACAGGGGTAGCTCAGCCCCAGCATTTT	CASSPTGVAQPQHF
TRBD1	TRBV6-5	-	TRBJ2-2	TGTGCCAGCAGTACGGGACAGGGGCTGGGCGGGGAGCTGTTTTTT	CASSTGQGLGGELFF
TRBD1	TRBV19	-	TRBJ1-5	TGTGCCAGTAGTTCCCGACAGGGGGCCAATCAGCCCCAGCATTTT	CASSSRQGANQPQHF